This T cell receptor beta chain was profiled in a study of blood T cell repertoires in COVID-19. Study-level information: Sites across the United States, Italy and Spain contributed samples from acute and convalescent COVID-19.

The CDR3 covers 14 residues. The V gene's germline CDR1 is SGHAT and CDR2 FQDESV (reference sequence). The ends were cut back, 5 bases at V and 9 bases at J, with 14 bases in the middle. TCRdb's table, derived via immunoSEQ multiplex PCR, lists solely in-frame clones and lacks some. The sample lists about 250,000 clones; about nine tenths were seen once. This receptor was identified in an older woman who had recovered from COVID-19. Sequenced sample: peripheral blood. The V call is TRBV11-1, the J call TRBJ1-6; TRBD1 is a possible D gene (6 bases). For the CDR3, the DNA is TGTGCCAGCAGCCCAGACAGGCTGAGTTCACCCCTCCACTTT. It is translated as CASSPDRLSSPLHF. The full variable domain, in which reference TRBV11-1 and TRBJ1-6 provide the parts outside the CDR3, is EAEVAQSPRYKITEKSQAVAFWCDPISGHATLYWYRQILGQGPELLVQFQDESVVDDSQLPKDRFSAERLKGVDSTLKIQPAELGDSAMYLCASSPDRLSSPLHFGNGTRLTVT.